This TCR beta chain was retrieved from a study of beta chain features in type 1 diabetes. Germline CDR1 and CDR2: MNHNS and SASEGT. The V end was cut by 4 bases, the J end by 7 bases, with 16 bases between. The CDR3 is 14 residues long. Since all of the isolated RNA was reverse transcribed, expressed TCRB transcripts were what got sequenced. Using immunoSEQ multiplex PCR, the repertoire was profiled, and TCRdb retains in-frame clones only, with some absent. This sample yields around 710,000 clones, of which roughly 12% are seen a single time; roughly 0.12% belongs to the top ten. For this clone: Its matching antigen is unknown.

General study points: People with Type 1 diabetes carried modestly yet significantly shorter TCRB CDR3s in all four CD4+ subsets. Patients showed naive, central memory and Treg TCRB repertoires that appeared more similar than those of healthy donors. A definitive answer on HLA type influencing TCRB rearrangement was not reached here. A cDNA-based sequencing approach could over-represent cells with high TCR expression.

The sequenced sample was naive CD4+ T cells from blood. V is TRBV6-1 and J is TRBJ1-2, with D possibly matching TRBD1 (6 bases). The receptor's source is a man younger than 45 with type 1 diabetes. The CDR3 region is CASSVNSGVSGYTF. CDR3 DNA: TGTGCCAGCAGTGTCAACTCAGGGGTGTCTGGCTACACCTTC.